A single sample gave rise to the 8 T cell receptor beta chains below, sequenced in a study of regulatory T cells in long-lasting Graves disease. As for time point: newly diagnosed GD, antithyroid drugs for less than 3 months. The TCR library was made from RNA that had been extracted from PBMCs in TRIzol. Combining iRepertoire HTBI primers with Arm-PCR of CDR3 regions, the authors built TCR beta libraries. One entry per CDR3 protein, called by TCRdb with MiXCR from the multiplex PCR reads. Of 360,000 or so distinct CDR3 sequences detected, 10% to 15% appear once; the ten largest clones hold under 20%. This same sample was also taken into another study, of T cells in Graves' hyperthyroidism and ophthalmopathy.

Here the sequenced sample was peripheral blood mononuclear cells (PBMCs), taken at new diagnosis, from a patient treated with antithyroid drugs. Source of these receptors: a woman between 18 and 29 years old with Graves disease.

This clonotype was seen many times. The chain recombines TRBV7-9 with TRBJ1-5; 8 bases agree with TRBD1. CDR1 and CDR2 from the germline V gene are SEHNR and FQNEAQ (reference sequence). Trimming took 1 base from V and 3 from J; bases not matched to a gene: 5. CDR3 length: 16 amino acids. Written as DNA, the CDR3 is TGTGCCAGCAGCTTAGTGGGCAGGGGGCCCAATCAGCCCCAGCATTTT. It codes for CASSLVGRGPNQPQHF.

This clonotype was counted ten times or more. V gene TRBV19 combines with J gene TRBJ1-1; D unresolved. The V gene lost 5 bases and the J gene lost 2 bases, with 12 bases spanning the gap. The CDR3 contains 14 residues. Germline values: CDR1 LNHDA, CDR2 SQIVND (reference sequence). CDR3 sequence reads: CASSAGDANTEAFF. The CDR3 DNA reads TGTGCCAGTAGTGCCGGAGACGCAAACACTGAAGCTTTCTTT.

The sample holds many counts of this clonotype. This chain links TRBV19 with TRBJ1-3; no clear D gene. V gave up 3 bases and J gave up 0 bases, with 15 bases separating them. The germline CDR1 and CDR2 sequences are LNHDA and SQIVND (reference sequence). The CDR3 loop spans 17 amino acids. Here the CDR3 DNA reads TGTGCCAGTAGTATCGTCCAGTCGACCTTCTCTGGAAACACCATATATTTT. Its translation is CASSIVQSTFSGNTIYF. Filled out from reference TRBV19 and TRBJ1-3, the complete variable domain reads DGGITQSPKYLFRKEGQNVTLSCEQNLNHDAMYWYRQDPGQGLRLIYYSQIVNDFQKGDIAEGYSVSREKKESFPLTVTSAQKNPTAFYLCASSIVQSTFSGNTIYFGEGSWLTVV.

This clonotype was seen repeatedly, ten times or more. The chain recombines TRBV3-1 with TRBJ2-2, with 7 bases that match TRBD2. The CDR3 sequence is 14 residues long. With 5 bases clipped from V and 4 bases from J, the junction kept 4 bases outside the gene matches. Germline V gene lookup returns CDR1 LGHDT and CDR2 YNNKEL (reference sequence). CDR3 nucleotide sequence: TGTGCCAGCAGCTCTTTAGCGGGCACCGGGGAGCTGTTTTTT. Residues: CASSSLAGTGELFF. The full variable domain, in which reference TRBV3-1 and TRBJ2-2 provide the parts outside the CDR3, is DTAVSQTPKYLVTQMGNDKSIKCEQNLGHDTMYWYKQDSKKFLKIMFSYNNKELIINETVPNRFSPKSPDKAHLNLHINSLELGDSAVYFCASSSLAGTGELFFGEGSRLTVL.

This clonotype was detected ten times or more. This sequence joins TRBV5-4 and TRBJ2-3; TRBD2 aligns across 9 bases. The CDR3 loop spans 16 amino acids. J gave up 2 bases and V 3 bases, and 7 bases lay outside the gene matches. Germline values: CDR1 SGHNT, CDR2 YYREEE (reference sequence). CDR3 DNA: TGTGCCAGCAGCTCTGGACTAGCGAGGACCACAGATACGCAGTATTTT. Encoded protein: CASSSGLARTTDTQYF.

The V call is TRBV20-1, the J call TRBJ2-1; D may match TRBD1 or TRBD2 (5 bases each). The germline gives CDR1 DFQATT, CDR2 SNEGSKA (reference sequence). The CDR3 extends over 14 amino acids. V was pared by 5 bases and J by 6 bases, with 17 bases between. The CDR3 here is CSARDPTTFNEQFF. CDR3 DNA sequence: TGCAGTGCTCGGGACCCCACCACCTTCAATGAGCAGTTCTTC.

This clonotype was seen a few times. This chain joins TRBV27 and TRBJ2-7; the match to TRBD2 covers 10 bases. With V trimmed by 4 bases and J by 11 bases, 17 bases remained unmatched. Germline V gene lookup returns CDR1 MNHEY and CDR2 SMNVEV (reference sequence). The CDR3 has 16 amino acids. CDR3 sequence (DNA): TGTGCCAGCAGTTCGGCGTGGGAGCGGGAGGGCGATTTGGAGTACTTC. Protein: CASSSAWEREGDLEYF.

This clonotype was counted at least ten times. V is TRBV27 and J is TRBJ1-5; no clear D. The CDR3 consists of 10 residues. V was trimmed by 7 bases and J by 5 bases, leaving 3 bases between them. Germline values: CDR1 MNHEY, CDR2 SMNVEV (reference sequence). Written as DNA, the CDR3 is TGTGCCAGCAAGGATCAGCCCCAGCATTTT. It yields the protein CASKDQPQHF.